This T cell receptor (beta chain) was sequenced in a study of cytomegalovirus exposure and HLA in healthy donors. Use of 60 Vbeta and 13 Jbeta primers characterized the PCR. The repertoire was sequenced with immunoSEQ multiplex PCR; TCRdb's copy has only in-frame clones and lacks some. The sample yields about 160,000 clones, roughly four fifths seen once. CDR1 LGHNT and CDR2 FRNRAP come from the germline V gene. Trimming pared 3 bases from V and 9 bases from J, leaving 9 bases between. CDR3 length equals 13 residues. Overall study findings and caveats: Accounts indicate the classifier identified cytomegalovirus status with strong specificity and sensitivity. Testing in vitro showed a few CMV-associated chains specific for CMV antigens. TRBV6-2, TRBV6-3 and some other V segments were excluded as indistinguishable. TCR association rates varied by HLA locus in a later analysis, with DRB1 highest and HLA-C lowest.

Comment on this clone: Its target is not known.

The receptor's source is a man aged 40-49 years in good health and CMV-seronegative. Sequenced material: PBMCs. The rearrangement joins TRBV12-5 to TRBJ1-6; D gene ambiguous. The CDR3 nucleotides read TGTGCTAGTGGTTTTGCAGTTGGTTCACCCCTCCACTTT. Its translation is CASGFAVGSPLHF. Together with reference TRBV12-5 and TRBJ1-6, the CDR3 gives the full variable domain: DARVTQTPRHKVTEMGQEVTMRCQPILGHNTVFWYRQTMMQGLELLAYFRNRAPLDDSGMPKDRFSAEMPDATLATLKIQPSEPRDSAVYFCASGFAVGSPLHFGNGTRLTVT.